A selection of T cell receptor beta chains follows, all from one sample in a study of CD8+CD57+ T cells in acquired aplastic anemia. TCRdb redid the calling of the reads with MiXCR, one entry per CDR3 protein. Of around 150,000 distinct CDR3 sequences in the sample, around 75% were seen once. Sample: sorted CD4+, CD8+, or CD8+CD57+ T cells (not recorded which) from PBMCs. The receptors shown here come from a human donor with aplastic anemia. Both conserved end residues are part of each CDR3. Fields, in order: clone size, V gene, D gene, J gene, CDR3 DNA, CDR3 protein. A D gene is named only where the DNA matches it firmly. Expanded clones are given a class, and other clones once, few, many or no size at all.

abundance: NA
v_gene: TRBV29-1
d_gene: NA
j_gene: TRBJ1-1
CDR3nt: TGCAGCGTTGAAGTGGGTAGGTGGGCTTTCTTT
CDR3aa: CSVEVGRWAFF

abundance: once
v_gene: TRBV19
d_gene: NA
j_gene: TRBJ1-1
CDR3nt: TGTGCCAGTGTCGCCAGAGGGAGGGCTGAAGCTTTCTTT
CDR3aa: CASVARGRAEAFF

abundance: once
v_gene: TRBV5-5
d_gene: TRBD1
j_gene: TRBJ2-5
CDR3nt: TGTGCCAGCAGCACCCCCGGGACAGAAGAGACCCAGTACTTC
CDR3aa: CASSTPGTEETQYF

abundance: NA
v_gene: TRBV2
d_gene: NA
j_gene: TRBJ2-7
CDR3nt: TGTGCCAGCAGTGGACGGCGAGAGAGCTCCTACGAGCAGTACTTC
CDR3aa: CASSGRRESSYEQYF

abundance: NA
v_gene: TRBV10-3
d_gene: NA
j_gene: TRBJ1-5
CDR3nt: TGTGCCATCAGTGAGGCTGGGGCCAGCAATCAGCCCCAGCATTTT
CDR3aa: CAISEAGASNQPQHF

abundance: NA
v_gene: TRBV7-9
d_gene: NA
j_gene: TRBJ1-1
CDR3nt: TGTGCCAGCAGCTTAAATCCGGTAACAAACACTGAAGCTTTCTTT
CDR3aa: CASSLNPVTNTEAFF

abundance: NA
v_gene: TRBV6-5
d_gene: NA
j_gene: TRBJ1-5
CDR3nt: TGTGCCAGCAGTACCTACGGCAATCAGCCCCAGCATTTT
CDR3aa: CASSTYGNQPQHF

abundance: NA
v_gene: TRBV2
d_gene: NA
j_gene: TRBJ1-5
CDR3nt: TGTGCCAGCAGTGAAGTGGCAGTTCAGCCCCAGCATTTT
CDR3aa: CASSEVAVQPQHF

abundance: NA
v_gene: TRBV9
d_gene: NA
j_gene: TRBJ2-6
CDR3nt: TGTGCCAGCAGCACCGACAGGCAGGGGGCCAACGTCCTGACTTTC
CDR3aa: CASSTDRQGANVLTF

abundance: NA
v_gene: TRBV29-1
d_gene: NA
j_gene: TRBJ1-1
CDR3nt: TGCAGCGTTGTGGAAGGCCAGAACACTGAAGCTTTCTTT
CDR3aa: CSVVEGQNTEAFF

abundance: NA
v_gene: TRBV5-8
d_gene: NA
j_gene: TRBJ2-7
CDR3nt: TGTGCCAGCAGCCCGTTGACTAGTGGGTACGAGCAGTACTTC
CDR3aa: CASSPLTSGYEQYF

abundance: NA
v_gene: TRBV20-1
d_gene: TRBD1
j_gene: TRBJ2-5
CDR3nt: TGCAGTGCTAGAGCTTGGGACAGACAAGAGACCCAGTACTTC
CDR3aa: CSARAWDRQETQYF

abundance: few
v_gene: TRBV10-3
d_gene: TRBD2
j_gene: TRBJ2-7
CDR3nt: TGTGCCATCAGTGCGGATCTAGCGGGAGACGAGCAGTACTTC
CDR3aa: CAISADLAGDEQYF

abundance: once
v_gene: TRBV10-3
d_gene: TRBD1
j_gene: TRBJ1-1
CDR3nt: TGTGCCATCACCCAATTTGACAGGGCGAGTGAAGCTTTCTTT
CDR3aa: CAITQFDRASEAFF

abundance: once
v_gene: TRBV7-9
d_gene: NA
j_gene: TRBJ1-1
CDR3nt: TGTGCCAGCAGGGGGAGGGGTGGTGCTTTCTTT
CDR3aa: CASRGRGGAFF

abundance: NA
v_gene: TRBV2
d_gene: TRBD1
j_gene: TRBJ1-4
CDR3nt: TGTGCCAGCTCACCACAGGGGGCGAGGGCTACTAATGAAAAACTGTTTTTT
CDR3aa: CASSPQGARATNEKLFF

abundance: few
v_gene: TRBV7-6
d_gene: NA
j_gene: TRBJ2-5
CDR3nt: TGTGCCAGCAGCTTAGGGGCGGGGGCTGGGGAGACCCAGTACTTC
CDR3aa: CASSLGAGAGETQYF

abundance: NA
v_gene: TRBV24-1
d_gene: TRBD2
j_gene: TRBJ2-3
CDR3nt: TGTGCCACCAGTGACCTTGAGAGGACTAGCGGGGATAGCACAGATACGCAGTATTTT
CDR3aa: CATSDLERTSGDSTDTQYF

abundance: NA
v_gene: TRBV7-8
d_gene: NA
j_gene: TRBJ2-7
CDR3nt: TGTGCCAGCAGCCAACTAGCTTTACTTACCTACGAGCAGTACTTC
CDR3aa: CASSQLALLTYEQYF

abundance: NA
v_gene: TRBV20-1
d_gene: NA
j_gene: TRBJ2-2
CDR3nt: TGCAGTGCTAGAGATCTTAGTTACACCGGGGAGCTGTTTTTT
CDR3aa: CSARDLSYTGELFF

abundance: few
v_gene: TRBV24-1
d_gene: NA
j_gene: TRBJ2-1
CDR3nt: TGTGCCACCAGTGAACACAGGAGCAATGAGCAGTTCTTC
CDR3aa: CATSEHRSNEQFF

abundance: once
v_gene: TRBV7-9
d_gene: NA
j_gene: TRBJ2-7
CDR3nt: TGTGCCAGCAGCTTAGCAATGGTTTCCGAGCAGTACTTC
CDR3aa: CASSLAMVSEQYF

abundance: many
v_gene: TRBV10-1
d_gene: TRBD2
j_gene: TRBJ2-7
CDR3nt: TGCGCCAGCAGGACTAGCGGCTACGAGCAGTACTTC
CDR3aa: CASRTSGYEQYF

abundance: NA
v_gene: TRBV20-1
d_gene: NA
j_gene: TRBJ2-7
CDR3nt: TGCAGTGCCTCGGGGGCCTCCCTCTACGAGCAGTACTTC
CDR3aa: CSASGASLYEQYF

abundance: NA
v_gene: TRBV12-5
d_gene: NA
j_gene: TRBJ1-1
CDR3nt: TGTGCCAGCATTAATGATGTAGAAGCTTTCTTT
CDR3aa: CASINDVEAFF

abundance: few
v_gene: TRBV29-1
d_gene: NA
j_gene: TRBJ2-2
CDR3nt: TGCAGCGTTGAGGGACATACGAACACCGGGGAGCTGTTTTTT
CDR3aa: CSVEGHTNTGELFF

abundance: once
v_gene: TRBV7-9
d_gene: TRBD2
j_gene: TRBJ2-3
CDR3nt: TGTGCCAGCAGCTTCGGCGGGGGGGGGGCCGCACGCACAGATACGCAGTATTTT
CDR3aa: CASSFGGGGAARTDTQYF

abundance: NA
v_gene: TRBV24-1
d_gene: TRBD2
j_gene: TRBJ2-1
CDR3nt: TGTGCCACCAGTGATTCTAGCGGGGGGGCCTACAATGAGCAGTTCTTC
CDR3aa: CATSDSSGGAYNEQFF

abundance: NA
v_gene: TRBV24-1
d_gene: NA
j_gene: TRBJ2-5
CDR3nt: TGTGCCACCAGTAGGGGTCCTGGGCGGGAGACCCAGTACTTC
CDR3aa: CATSRGPGRETQYF

abundance: NA
v_gene: TRBV20-1
d_gene: NA
j_gene: TRBJ2-7
CDR3nt: TGCAGTGCTAGAGATTTGGGCGCAGGGACCTACGAGCAGTACTTC
CDR3aa: CSARDLGAGTYEQYF

abundance: few
v_gene: TRBV25-1
d_gene: NA
j_gene: TRBJ2-3
CDR3nt: TGTGCCAGCGGTGGCAATAGCGCAGATACGCAGTATTTT
CDR3aa: CASGGNSADTQYF

abundance: NA
v_gene: TRBV2
d_gene: NA
j_gene: TRBJ2-1
CDR3nt: TGTGCCAGCAGATACCAGGGTGAGCAGTTCTTC
CDR3aa: CASRYQGEQFF

abundance: many
v_gene: TRBV29-1
d_gene: NA
j_gene: TRBJ2-1
CDR3nt: TGCAGCGTTGAAACGTCAACCAGGGGAGAGCAGTTCTTC
CDR3aa: CSVETSTRGEQFF

abundance: NA
v_gene: TRBV20-1
d_gene: TRBD1
j_gene: TRBJ1-1
CDR3nt: TGCAGTGCTAACGTTGGACAGGGTCGGGCTTTCTTT
CDR3aa: CSANVGQGRAFF

abundance: NA
v_gene: TRBV27
d_gene: TRBD2
j_gene: TRBJ2-1
CDR3nt: TGTGCCAGCAGTTACCGACTAGCGGGGGGACACAATGAGCAGTTCTTC
CDR3aa: CASSYRLAGGHNEQFF

abundance: NA
v_gene: TRBV2
d_gene: TRBD2
j_gene: TRBJ2-5
CDR3nt: TGTGCCAATAGCGGGGGGCCACTAGGGACCCAGTACTTC
CDR3aa: CANSGGPLGTQYF

abundance: few
v_gene: TRBV11-2
d_gene: NA
j_gene: TRBJ2-7
CDR3nt: TGTGCCAGCAGCTTAGTTGGGGCTAGCGAGGCCTACGAGCAGTACTTC
CDR3aa: CASSLVGASEAYEQYF

abundance: NA
v_gene: TRBV19
d_gene: NA
j_gene: TRBJ1-1
CDR3nt: TGTGCCCGTAGTATGGGGTGGACCTACGGCACTGAAGCTTTCTTT
CDR3aa: CARSMGWTYGTEAFF

abundance: NA
v_gene: TRBV20-1
d_gene: TRBD2
j_gene: TRBJ2-5
CDR3nt: TGCAGTGCTAGAGGGGCGGGAGGTGGAGGGGAGACCCAGTACTTC
CDR3aa: CSARGAGGGGETQYF

abundance: few
v_gene: TRBV20-1
d_gene: NA
j_gene: TRBJ2-7
CDR3nt: TGCAGTGCTAGCTATTCGGGACAAGCCTACGAGCAGTACTTC
CDR3aa: CSASYSGQAYEQYF

abundance: NA
v_gene: TRBV20-1
d_gene: TRBD2
j_gene: TRBJ2-7
CDR3nt: TGCAGTGCTAGAGCTACTAGCGGGGGCTACGAGCAGTACTTC
CDR3aa: CSARATSGGYEQYF

abundance: NA
v_gene: TRBV6-1
d_gene: TRBD1
j_gene: TRBJ2-1
CDR3nt: TGTGCCAGCAGTGGCCGGGACAGGGGGCGCGATGAGCAGTTCTTC
CDR3aa: CASSGRDRGRDEQFF

abundance: few
v_gene: TRBV19
d_gene: TRBD1
j_gene: TRBJ1-1
CDR3nt: TGTGCCAGTACCCATGGGGAGGGACAGGCAGCTTTCTTT
CDR3aa: CASTHGEGQAAFF

abundance: NA
v_gene: TRBV19
d_gene: TRBD2
j_gene: TRBJ2-3
CDR3nt: TGTGCCAGTAGTGTGACTAGCGGAAGCACAGATACGCAGTATTTT
CDR3aa: CASSVTSGSTDTQYF

abundance: once
v_gene: TRBV5-4
d_gene: TRBD2
j_gene: TRBJ2-7
CDR3nt: TGTGCCAGCAGCCATCCTGGACTAGCGGGAGGTGGGGAGCAGTACTTC
CDR3aa: CASSHPGLAGGGEQYF

abundance: NA
v_gene: TRBV29-1
d_gene: TRBD1
j_gene: TRBJ2-3
CDR3nt: TGCAGCGGCGAGACAGGGTCTTGGTTGGATACGCAGTATTTT
CDR3aa: CSGETGSWLDTQYF

abundance: many
v_gene: TRBV6-2/TRBV6-3
d_gene: NA
j_gene: TRBJ1-1
CDR3nt: TGTGCCAGCAGTTTGAACATCCACATGAACACTGAAGCTTTCTTT
CDR3aa: CASSLNIHMNTEAFF

abundance: NA
v_gene: TRBV24-1
d_gene: NA
j_gene: TRBJ2-1
CDR3nt: TGTGCCACCAGTGAGCCCACAGGCGATGAGCAGTTCTTC
CDR3aa: CATSEPTGDEQFF

abundance: NA
v_gene: TRBV5-1
d_gene: TRBD1
j_gene: TRBJ1-1
CDR3nt: TGCGCCAGCAGCCCCAGGGGGCGACAGAACACTGAAGCTTTCTTT
CDR3aa: CASSPRGRQNTEAFF

abundance: NA
v_gene: TRBV7-2
d_gene: NA
j_gene: TRBJ2-5
CDR3nt: TGTGCCAGCAGCTTAGTCACAGGGAGCGGCGAGACCCAGTACTTC
CDR3aa: CASSLVTGSGETQYF

abundance: NA
v_gene: TRBV15
d_gene: NA
j_gene: TRBJ1-1
CDR3nt: TGTGCCACCAGCAGAGATCCCCGACAGAGTCTTGAAGCTTTCTTT
CDR3aa: CATSRDPRQSLEAFF

abundance: NA
v_gene: TRBV9
d_gene: NA
j_gene: TRBJ1-1
CDR3nt: TGTGCCAGCAGCGCAAGCCCAATGGGGGGTATTGGTGACACTGAAGCTTTCTTT
CDR3aa: CASSASPMGGIGDTEAFF

abundance: NA
v_gene: TRBV5-4
d_gene: NA
j_gene: TRBJ2-7
CDR3nt: TGTGCCAGCACCACCCCCGGGGGAGACGAGCAGTACTTC
CDR3aa: CASTTPGGDEQYF

abundance: NA
v_gene: TRBV10-1
d_gene: TRBD1
j_gene: TRBJ2-2
CDR3nt: TGCGCCAGCAGCCAGGGAGGGACAGGGTACACCGGGGAGCTGTTTTTT
CDR3aa: CASSQGGTGYTGELFF

abundance: few
v_gene: TRBV20-1
d_gene: TRBD2
j_gene: TRBJ2-1
CDR3nt: TGCAGTGTCGGGGGGAGTGAGCAGTTCTTC
CDR3aa: CSVGGSEQFF

abundance: few
v_gene: TRBV19
d_gene: NA
j_gene: TRBJ1-6
CDR3nt: TGTGCCAGTAACCATCCGACAGATAATTCACCCCTCCACTTT
CDR3aa: CASNHPTDNSPLHF

abundance: NA
v_gene: TRBV24-1
d_gene: TRBD1
j_gene: TRBJ2-1
CDR3nt: TGTGCCACCGGACAGGGACCGGATGAGCAGTTCTTC
CDR3aa: CATGQGPDEQFF

abundance: NA
v_gene: TRBV7-8
d_gene: TRBD1
j_gene: TRBJ2-1
CDR3nt: TGTGCCAGCAGCTTGGAGACAGGGGCTGACAATGAGCAGTTCTTC
CDR3aa: CASSLETGADNEQFF